Sequencing of this T cell receptor beta chain was carried out in a study of T-cell memory formation after mild COVID-19. This CDR3 region has 16 residues. CDR1 and CDR2 (germline): MNHEY, SMNVEV (reference sequence). V shed 8 bases and J shed 1 base, with 19 bases lying between them. MiXCR, run by TCRdb on the 5' RACE reads, gives a single entry per CDR3 protein. The table includes around 190,000 distinct CDR3 sequences, roughly 20% detected once. This clonotype was detected only a few times. This rearrangement joins TRBV27 to TRBJ2-3; the D gene is possibly TRBD2 (6 bases). The receptor was derived from a man between 18 and 29 years old who had mild COVID-19 (a few samples of this study predate the infection). Cell type and time point are not known. The source material was PBMCs or a T cell subset sorted from them (not recorded which). This chain's CDR3 is CASSARRGVGTDTQYF. The DNA for the CDR3 is TGTGCCAGCTCCGCCAGGCGGGGTGTTGGCACAGATACGCAGTATTTT.